This TCR beta chain emerged from a study of blood T cell repertoires in COVID-19. Across the study: COVID-19 samples, acute and convalescent, were from the United States, Italy and Spain. Sources were T cells, B-cell-depleted T cells, or PBMCs; the material itself was cDNA or gDNA.

Under the authors' procedure: Amplification of reference gene primers provided the estimated nucleated cell counts. The data were produced by immunoSEQ multiplex PCR, yet TCRdb's version contains in-frame clones alone and is incomplete. The D gene and trimming were derived from the DNA, and the V and J assignments and clone size from that table. The table lists approximately 40,000 clones, 87% of them singletons, with around 21% in the top ten. Source material: peripheral blood. The source is a man between 60 and 75 years old with acute or convalescent COVID-19.

CDR3: CAHGGAANTEAFF. The DNA for the CDR3 is TGTGCCCATGGGGGGGCCGCGAACACTGAAGCTTTCTTT. The chain joins TRBV10-3 to TRBJ1-1; tentative D call: TRBD1 (6 bases). This CDR3 comprises 13 residues. CDR1 is ENHRY, CDR2 SYGVKD, per germline. V dropped 11 bases and J dropped 1 base, with 14 bases sitting between them.